This T cell receptor (beta chain) was recorded in a study of T-cell reconstitution after alpha-beta-depleted transplantation in children. Unique molecular identifiers were incorporated when the TCRbeta library was constructed. TCRdb recomputed calls from the PCR reads with MiXCR, one row per CDR3 protein. The sample yields over 200,000 distinct CDR3 sequences, 8% to 9.5% seen once. CDR3 length equals 14 residues. With 0 bases clipped from V and 5 bases from J, the junction kept 0 bases outside the gene matches. CDR1 SGHRS and CDR2 YFSETQ come from the germline V gene. The table lists this clonotype with many counts.

The material was PBMCs from the stem cell graft donor, obtained from the stem cell graft. J is TRBJ2-3 and V is TRBV5-1; 10 bases align to TRBD2. The receptor's source is a human donor who donated a stem cell graft to a child with acute lymphoblastic leukemia. CDR3 amino acids: CASSLGTSGDTQYF. The DNA of the CDR3 is TGCGCCAGCAGCTTGGGGACTAGCGGAGATACGCAGTATTTT.